The clone carrying this TCR beta chain was counted many times. As yet, its antigen is unknown. This sample is part of a study of T cell repertoires in cytomegalovirus infection. Study observations and caveats: Totalled public TCR beta family frequency picked out people who carried CMV plus the relevant HLA. In two of eight donors, the top clonotype was HLA-C-restricted CMV-specific.

CDR1 is SGHTA, CDR2 FQGNSA, per germline. The CDR3 loop spans 13 amino acids. V lost 1 base and J lost 7, with 11 bases in between. TCRdb called the reads again in MiXCR, with one record for every CDR3 protein. The data contain more than 150,000 distinct CDR3 sequences, approximately 17% of them seen just once; the ten biggest clones take up around 20%. The chain links TRBV7-2 to TRBJ2-7, with D hard to call. The clonotype originates from a human donor in good health (CMV status not recorded). Some clones in this sample may be carry-over from other donors' samples. The sequenced sample consisted of CD8+ T cells from PBMCs. The CDR3 is CASSLVTANEQYF. The CDR3 coding sequence is TGTGCCAGCAGCTTAGTCACAGCAAATGAGCAGTACTTC.